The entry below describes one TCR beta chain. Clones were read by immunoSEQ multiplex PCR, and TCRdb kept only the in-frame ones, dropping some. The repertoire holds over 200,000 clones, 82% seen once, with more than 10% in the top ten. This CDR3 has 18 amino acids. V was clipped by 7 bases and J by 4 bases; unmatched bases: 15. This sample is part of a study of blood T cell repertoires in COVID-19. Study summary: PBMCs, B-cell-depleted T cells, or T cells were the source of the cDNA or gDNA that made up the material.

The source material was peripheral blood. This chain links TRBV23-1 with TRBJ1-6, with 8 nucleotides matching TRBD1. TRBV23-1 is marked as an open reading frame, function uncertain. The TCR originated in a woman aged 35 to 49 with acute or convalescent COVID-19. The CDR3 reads CASTKQGNRGDYNSPLHF. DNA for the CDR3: TGCGCCAGCACCAAACAGGGGAACAGGGGGGATTATAATTCACCCCTCCACTTT.